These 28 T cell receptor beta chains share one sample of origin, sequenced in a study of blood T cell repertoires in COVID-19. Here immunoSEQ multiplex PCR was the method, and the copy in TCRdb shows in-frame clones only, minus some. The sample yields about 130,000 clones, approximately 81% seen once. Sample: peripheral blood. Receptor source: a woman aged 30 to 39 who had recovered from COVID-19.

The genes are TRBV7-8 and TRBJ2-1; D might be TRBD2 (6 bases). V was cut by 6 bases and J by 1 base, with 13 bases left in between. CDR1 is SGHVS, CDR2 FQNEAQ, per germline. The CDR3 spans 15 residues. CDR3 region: CASRMGGASYNEQFF. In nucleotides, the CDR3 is TGTGCCAGCAGGATGGGGGGAGCTTCCTACAATGAGCAGTTCTTC.

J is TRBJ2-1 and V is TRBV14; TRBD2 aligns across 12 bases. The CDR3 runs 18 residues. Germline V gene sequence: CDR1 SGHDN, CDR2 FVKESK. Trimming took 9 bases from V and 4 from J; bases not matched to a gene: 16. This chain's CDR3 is CARPGTSGRAPLYNEQFF. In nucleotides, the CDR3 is TGTGCCAGGCCGGGGACTAGCGGGCGCGCACCCCTATACAATGAGCAGTTCTTC.

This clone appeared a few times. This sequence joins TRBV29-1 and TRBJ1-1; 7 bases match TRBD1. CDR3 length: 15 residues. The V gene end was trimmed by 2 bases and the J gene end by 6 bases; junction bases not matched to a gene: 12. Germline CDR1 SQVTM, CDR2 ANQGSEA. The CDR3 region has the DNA TGCAGCGTTGAATCCCCCGGACAGGCCCGCCCTGAAGCTTTCTTT. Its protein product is CSVESPGQARPEAFF.

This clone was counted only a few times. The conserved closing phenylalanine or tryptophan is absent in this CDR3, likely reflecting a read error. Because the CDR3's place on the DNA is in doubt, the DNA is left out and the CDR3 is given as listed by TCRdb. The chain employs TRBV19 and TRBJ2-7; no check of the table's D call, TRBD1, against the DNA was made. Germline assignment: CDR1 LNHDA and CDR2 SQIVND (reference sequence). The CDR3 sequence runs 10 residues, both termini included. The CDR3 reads CASIYVQGVS.

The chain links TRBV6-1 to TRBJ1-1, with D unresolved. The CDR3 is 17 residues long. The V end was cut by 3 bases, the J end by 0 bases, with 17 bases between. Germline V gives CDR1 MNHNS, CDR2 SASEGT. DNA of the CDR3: TGTGCCAGCAGTGATCGAACATTAGGGAGAATGAACACTGAAGCTTTCTTT. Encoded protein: CASSDRTLGRMNTEAFF.

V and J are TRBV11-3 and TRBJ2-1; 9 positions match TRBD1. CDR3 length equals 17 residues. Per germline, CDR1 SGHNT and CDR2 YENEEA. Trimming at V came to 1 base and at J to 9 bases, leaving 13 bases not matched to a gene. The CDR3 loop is CASSLGTRDREVPEQFF. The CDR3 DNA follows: TGTGCCAGCAGCTTAGGGACCAGGGACAGGGAAGTACCTGAGCAGTTCTTC.

CDR3 region: CASSIAPTSGRSSEQFF. CDR3 DNA: TGTGCCAGTAGTATAGCCCCGACTAGCGGGAGAAGTAGTGAGCAGTTCTTC. The chain links TRBV19 to TRBJ2-1, with 12 bases aligning to TRBD2. Germline loops: CDR1 LNHDA, CDR2 SQIVND (reference sequence). J was trimmed by 9 bases and V by 1 base; bases with no gene match: 10. This CDR3 region has 17 residues.

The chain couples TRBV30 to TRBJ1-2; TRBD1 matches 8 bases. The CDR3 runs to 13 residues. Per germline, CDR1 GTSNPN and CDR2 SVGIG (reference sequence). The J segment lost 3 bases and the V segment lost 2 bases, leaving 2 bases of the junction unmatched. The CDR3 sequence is CAWSQGADYGYTF. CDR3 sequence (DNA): TGTGCCTGGAGTCAGGGGGCGGACTATGGCTACACCTTC.

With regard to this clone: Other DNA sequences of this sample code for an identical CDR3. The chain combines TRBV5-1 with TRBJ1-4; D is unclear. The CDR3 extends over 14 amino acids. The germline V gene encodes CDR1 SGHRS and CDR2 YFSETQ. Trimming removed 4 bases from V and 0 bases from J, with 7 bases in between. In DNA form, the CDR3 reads TGCGCCAGCAGCCCTGACTCAACTAATGAAAAACTGTTTTTT. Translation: CASSPDSTNEKLFF. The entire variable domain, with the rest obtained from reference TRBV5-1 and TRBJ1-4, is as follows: KAGVTQTPRYLIKTRGQQVTLSCSPISGHRSVSWYQQTPGQGLQFLFEYFSETQRNKGNFPGRFSGRQFSNSRSEMNVSTLELGDSALYLCASSPDSTNEKLFFGSGTQLSVL.

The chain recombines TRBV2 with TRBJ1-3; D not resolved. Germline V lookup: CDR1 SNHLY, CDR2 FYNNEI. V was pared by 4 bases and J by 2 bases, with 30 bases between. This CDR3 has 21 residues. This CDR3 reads CASSGIWTGLRWGSTGNTIYF. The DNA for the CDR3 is TGTGCCAGCAGTGGGATTTGGACTGGTTTACGGTGGGGATCAACTGGAAACACCATATATTTT.

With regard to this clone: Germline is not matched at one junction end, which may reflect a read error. The CDR3 bases are TGTGCCAGTACTATAAGTGGCAAAACCCAGTACGCTAACTATGGCTACACCTTC. Protein sequence: CASTISGKTQYANYGYTF. The genes are TRBV19 and TRBJ1-2, with D unclear. Looked up from germline, CDR1 is LNHDA and CDR2 is SQIVND (reference sequence). CDR3 length: 18 residues.

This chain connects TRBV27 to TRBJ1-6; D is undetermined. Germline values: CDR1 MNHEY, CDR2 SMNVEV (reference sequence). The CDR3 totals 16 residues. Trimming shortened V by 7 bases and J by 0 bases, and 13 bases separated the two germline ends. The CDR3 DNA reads TGTGCCAGCATTCTTAACTTAAGCTCCTATAATTCACCCCTCCACTTT. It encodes CASILNLSSYNSPLHF.

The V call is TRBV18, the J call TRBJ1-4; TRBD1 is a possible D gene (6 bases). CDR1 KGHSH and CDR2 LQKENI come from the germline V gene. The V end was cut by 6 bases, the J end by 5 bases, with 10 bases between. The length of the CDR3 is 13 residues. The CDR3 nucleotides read TGTGCCAGCTCCCAAGGACAGAATGAAAAACTGTTTTTT. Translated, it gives CASSQGQNEKLFF.

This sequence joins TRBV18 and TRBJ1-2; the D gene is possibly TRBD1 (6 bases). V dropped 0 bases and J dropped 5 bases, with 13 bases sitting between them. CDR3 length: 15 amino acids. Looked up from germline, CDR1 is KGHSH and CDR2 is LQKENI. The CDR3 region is CASSPPGPDSYGYTF. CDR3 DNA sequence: TGTGCCAGCTCACCACCCGGGCCGGACAGTTATGGCTACACCTTC. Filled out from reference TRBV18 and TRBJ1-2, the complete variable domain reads NAGVMQNPRHLVRRRGQEARLRCSPMKGHSHVYWYRQLPEEGLKFMVYLQKENIIDESGMPKERFSAEFPKEGPSILRIQQVVRGDSAAYFCASSPPGPDSYGYTFGSGTRLTVV.

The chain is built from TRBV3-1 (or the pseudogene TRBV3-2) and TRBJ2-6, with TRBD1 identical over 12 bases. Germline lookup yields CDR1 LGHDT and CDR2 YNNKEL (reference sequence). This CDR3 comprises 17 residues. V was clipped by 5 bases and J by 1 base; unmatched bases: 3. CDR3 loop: CASSSGQGASGANVLTF. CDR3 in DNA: TGTGCCAGCAGCTCGGGACAGGGGGCTTCTGGGGCCAACGTCCTGACTTTC.

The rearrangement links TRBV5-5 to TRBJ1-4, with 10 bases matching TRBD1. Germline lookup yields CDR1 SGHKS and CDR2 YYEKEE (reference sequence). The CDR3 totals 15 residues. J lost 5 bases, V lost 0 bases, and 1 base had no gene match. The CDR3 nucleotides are TGTGCCAGCAGCTTGGGGACAGGGGGGAATGAAAAACTGTTTTTT. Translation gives CASSLGTGGNEKLFF.

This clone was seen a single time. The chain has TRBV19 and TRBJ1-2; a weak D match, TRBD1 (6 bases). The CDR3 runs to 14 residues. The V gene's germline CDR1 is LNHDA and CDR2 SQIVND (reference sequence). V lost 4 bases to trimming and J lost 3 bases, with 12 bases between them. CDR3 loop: CASSTPTGYYGYTF. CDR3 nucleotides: TGTGCCAGTAGTACACCGACAGGATACTATGGCTACACCTTC.

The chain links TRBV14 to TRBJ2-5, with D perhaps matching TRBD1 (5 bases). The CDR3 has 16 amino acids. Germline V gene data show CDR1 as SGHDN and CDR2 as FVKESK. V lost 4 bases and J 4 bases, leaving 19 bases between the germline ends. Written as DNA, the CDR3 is TGTGCCAGCAGCCCAGGATATTGGGGCAAAGGAGAGACCCAGTACTTC. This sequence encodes CASSPGYWGKGETQYF.

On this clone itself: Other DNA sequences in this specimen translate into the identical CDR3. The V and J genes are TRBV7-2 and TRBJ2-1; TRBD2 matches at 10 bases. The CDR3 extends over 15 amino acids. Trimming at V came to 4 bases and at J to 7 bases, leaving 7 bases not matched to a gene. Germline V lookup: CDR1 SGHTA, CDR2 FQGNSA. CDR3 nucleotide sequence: TGTGCCAGCAGCTCTCTAGCGGGAGCGGGAAATGAGCAGTTCTTC. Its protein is CASSSLAGAGNEQFF.

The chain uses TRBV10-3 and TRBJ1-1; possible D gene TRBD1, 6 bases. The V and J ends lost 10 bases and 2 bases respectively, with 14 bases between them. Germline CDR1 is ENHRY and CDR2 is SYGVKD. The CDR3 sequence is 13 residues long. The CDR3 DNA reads TGTGCCACCGGGACACTGATCAACACTGAAGCTTTCTTT. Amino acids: CATGTLINTEAFF.

This CDR3 reads CASSLAGGGGNTIYF. DNA for the CDR3: TGTGCCAGCAGCTTGGCTGGGGGGGGTGGAAACACCATATATTTT. The chain carries TRBV5-4 and TRBJ1-3, with a possible D match to TRBD1 (5 bases). The V end was cut by 0 bases, the J end by 3 bases, with 10 bases between. This CDR3 spans 15 amino acids. The V gene's germline CDR1 is SGHNT and CDR2 YYREEE (reference sequence).

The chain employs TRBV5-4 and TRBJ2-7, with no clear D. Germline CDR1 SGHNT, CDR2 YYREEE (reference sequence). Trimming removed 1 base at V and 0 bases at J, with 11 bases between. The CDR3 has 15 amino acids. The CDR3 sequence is CASSLPSASSYEQYF. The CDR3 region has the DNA TGTGCCAGCAGCTTGCCCAGCGCAAGCTCCTACGAGCAGTACTTC.

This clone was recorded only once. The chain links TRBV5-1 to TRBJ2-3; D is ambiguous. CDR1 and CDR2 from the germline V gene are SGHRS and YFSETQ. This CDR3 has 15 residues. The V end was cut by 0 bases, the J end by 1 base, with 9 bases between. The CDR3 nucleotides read TGCGCCAGCAGCTTGGGAGCGAGCGGCACAGATACGCAGTATTTT. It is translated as CASSLGASGTDTQYF.

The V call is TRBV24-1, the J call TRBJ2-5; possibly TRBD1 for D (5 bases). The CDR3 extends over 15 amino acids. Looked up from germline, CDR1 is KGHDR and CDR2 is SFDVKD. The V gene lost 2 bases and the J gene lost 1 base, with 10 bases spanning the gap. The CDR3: CATSDSRQTQETQYF. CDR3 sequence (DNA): TGTGCCACCAGTGATTCCAGACAGACCCAAGAGACCCAGTACTTC.

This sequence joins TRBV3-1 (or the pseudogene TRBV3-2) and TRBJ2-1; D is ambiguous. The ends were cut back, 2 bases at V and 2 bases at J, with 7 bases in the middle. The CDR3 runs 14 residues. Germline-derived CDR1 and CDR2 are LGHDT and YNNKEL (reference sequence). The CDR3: CASSQLDTYNEQFF. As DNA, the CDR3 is TGTGCCAGCAGCCAACTTGACACCTACAATGAGCAGTTCTTC.

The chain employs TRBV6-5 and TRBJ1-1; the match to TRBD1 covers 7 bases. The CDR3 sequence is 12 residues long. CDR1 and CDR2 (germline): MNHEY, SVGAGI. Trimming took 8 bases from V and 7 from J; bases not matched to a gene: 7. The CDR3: CASGGNRGEAFF. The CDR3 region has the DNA TGTGCCAGCGGAGGGAACAGGGGTGAAGCTTTCTTT.

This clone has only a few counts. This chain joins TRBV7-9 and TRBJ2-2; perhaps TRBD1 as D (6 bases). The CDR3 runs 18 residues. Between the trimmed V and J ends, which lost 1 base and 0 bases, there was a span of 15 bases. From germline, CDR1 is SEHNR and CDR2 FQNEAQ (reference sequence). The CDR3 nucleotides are TGTGCCAGCAGCTTAGTTCCCCGGGACAAAACGAACACCGGGGAGCTGTTTTTT. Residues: CASSLVPRDKTNTGELFF.

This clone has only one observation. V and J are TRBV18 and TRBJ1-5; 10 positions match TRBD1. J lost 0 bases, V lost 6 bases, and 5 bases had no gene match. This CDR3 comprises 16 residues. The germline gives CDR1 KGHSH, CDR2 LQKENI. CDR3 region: CASSSDRGDSNQPQHF. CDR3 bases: TGTGCCAGCTCTTCGGACAGGGGGGATAGCAATCAGCCCCAGCATTTT.